The 23 T cell receptor beta chains reported below all come from one sample, sequenced in a study of CD8+CD57+ T cells in acquired aplastic anemia. Sequencing was done on patients that had shown CD8+CD57+ cell expansion by flow cytometry. TCR beta VDJ combinations and CDR3 sequences were profiled from genomic DNA. One entry per CDR3 protein, called by TCRdb with MiXCR from the reads. The repertoire holds 150,000 or so distinct CDR3 sequences, with less than 60% as singletons. What was sequenced was sorted CD4+, CD8+, or CD8+CD57+ T cells (not recorded which) from PBMCs. The source is a human donor with aplastic anemia.

This clonotype appeared many times. The chain has TRBV9 and TRBJ1-3; D call uncertain. CDR1 SGDLS and CDR2 YYNGEE come from the germline V gene. This CDR3 is built from 13 residues. Trimming pared 3 bases from V and 0 bases from J, leaving 4 bases between. This chain's CDR3 is CASSALSGNTIYF. DNA of the CDR3: TGTGCCAGCAGCGCCCTCTCTGGAAACACCATATATTTT. The whole variable domain, filled in from reference TRBV9 and TRBJ1-3, reads DSGVTQTPKHLITATGQRVTLRCSPRSGDLSVYWYQQSLDQGLQFLIQYYNGEERAKGNILERFSAQQFPDLHSELNLSSLELGDSALYFCASSALSGNTIYFGEGSWLTVV.

This clonotype was seen ten or more times. The genes are TRBV6-4 and TRBJ1-2, with a weak D call TRBD1 (6 bases). Germline CDR1 reads MRHNA; CDR2 reads SNTAGT. CDR3 size: 13 residues. The ends were cut back, 6 bases at V and 2 bases at J, with 10 bases in the middle. DNA for the CDR3: TGTGCCAGCAGCCCAGGACAGAACTATGGCTACACCTTC. Its translation: CASSPGQNYGYTF.

On this clonotype itself: The junction departs from the called germline gene at one end, perhaps through a read error. This chain connects TRBV10-3 to TRBJ1-4, with 7 bases aligning to TRBD1. There are 14 residues in the CDR3. Germline CDR1 and CDR2: ENHRY and SYGVKD. CDR3 in DNA: TGTACCATCAGGGACAGTGCAACTAATGAAAAACTGTTTTTT. It encodes CTIRDSATNEKLFF.

This chain connects TRBV11-1 to TRBJ1-1, with TRBD1 identical over 8 bases. Germline trimming cut 3 bases from V and 3 bases from J; bases unmatched to any gene: 9. This CDR3 contains 16 residues. CDR1 is SGHAT and CDR2 is FQDESV in the germline V gene (reference sequence). CDR3 DNA sequence: TGTGCCAGCAGCTTTGGACAGGGAGGAAAGGACACTGAAGCTTTCTTT. Its protein product is CASSFGQGGKDTEAFF.

A remark on this clonotype: A read error may produce the germline difference seen at one junction end. V gene TRBV2 combines with J gene TRBJ1-2, with TRBD1 as a possible D gene (5 bases). CDR1 is SNHLY, CDR2 FYNNEI, per germline. The CDR3 consists of 13 residues. DNA of the CDR3: TGTGCCAGCAGAGAAGGGGTAGCGGATGGCTACACCTTC. This translates into CASREGVADGYTF.

A few counts support this clonotype. The J gene is TRBJ2-7, the V gene TRBV20-1, with 11 bases lining up with TRBD2. Trimming at V came to 5 bases and at J to 5 bases, leaving 5 bases not matched to a gene. CDR3 size: 13 residues. Per germline, CDR1 DFQATT and CDR2 SNEGSKA (reference sequence). CDR3 protein: CSALSGRADEQYF. CDR3 coding DNA: TGCAGTGCTCTTAGCGGGAGGGCCGACGAGCAGTACTTC.

This clonotype was recorded at least ten times. V is TRBV24-1 and J is TRBJ1-5; D is possibly TRBD1 (5 bases). Germline V gene lookup returns CDR1 KGHDR and CDR2 SFDVKD. Trimming shortened V by 4 bases and J by 4 bases, and 13 bases separated the two germline ends. CDR3 length: 15 residues. In nucleotides, the CDR3 is TGTGCCACCAGTGACTCCCGACAGCAGAATCAGCCCCAGCATTTT. Translated: CATSDSRQQNQPQHF.

This clonotype was found a few times. The germline gene is not matched at one end of the junction; a read error may be the cause. This rearrangement joins TRBV20-1 to TRBJ2-7, with a possible D match to TRBD1 (6 bases). This CDR3 is 13 amino acids long. CDR1 is DFQATT and CDR2 is SNEGSKA in the germline V gene (reference sequence). DNA of the CDR3: TGCAGTGCCAGAGGGGGAAGAAATTACGAGCAGTACTTC. Translating gives CSARGGRNYEQYF.

This clonotype was counted at least ten times. V gene TRBV20-1 combines with J gene TRBJ1-1; possibly TRBD1 for D (6 bases). The V end was cut by 2 bases, the J end by 7 bases, with 17 bases between. The CDR3 extends over 14 amino acids. The germline V gene encodes CDR1 DFQATT and CDR2 SNEGSKA (reference sequence). The CDR3 here is CSARHPGAVVEAFF. The DNA of the CDR3 is TGCAGTGCTAGACACCCAGGGGCTGTGGTTGAAGCTTTCTTT.

This chain links TRBV7-3 with TRBJ1-5; no reliable D call. V was shortened by 7 bases and J by 8 bases, with 12 bases between the two germline ends. This CDR3 has 12 residues. Per germline, CDR1 SGHTA and CDR2 FQGTGA. The CDR3 spells CASTSPKEPQHF. Here the CDR3 DNA reads TGTGCCAGCACCTCCCCGAAAGAGCCCCAGCATTTT.

The chain uses TRBV20-1 and TRBJ1-2, with D possibly being TRBD1 (5 bases). The CDR3 loop spans 15 amino acids. CDR1 DFQATT and CDR2 SNEGSKA come from the germline V gene (reference sequence). Between the trimmed V and J ends, which lost 0 bases and 7 bases, there was a span of 18 bases. The CDR3 is CSARDYGGPASGYTF. DNA of the CDR3: TGCAGTGCTAGAGATTATGGGGGACCAGCAAGTGGCTACACCTTC.

CDR3 in DNA: TGCAGCGCCAGGGAAGTCGACTATGGCTACACCTTC. The encoded protein is CSAREVDYGYTF. V gene TRBV29-1 combines with J gene TRBJ1-2, with D perhaps TRBD1 (5 bases). Trimming took 7 bases from V and 3 from J, leaving 12 bases between them. Germline V gives CDR1 SQVTM, CDR2 ANQGSEA. The CDR3 has 12 residues.

The chain uses TRBV7-3 and TRBJ2-1; possibly TRBD2 for D (5 bases). Trimming removed 4 bases at V and 3 bases at J, with 10 bases between. Germline assignment: CDR1 SGHTA and CDR2 FQGTGA. This CDR3 is built from 14 residues. The CDR3 coding sequence is TGTGCCAGCAGCTCACTTCGGGACTACAATGAGCAGTTCTTC. It translates to CASSSLRDYNEQFF.

The chain is built from TRBV7-2 and TRBJ1-6, with TRBD1 matching over 7 bases. J was trimmed by 3 bases and V by 3 bases; bases with no gene match: 2. The length of the CDR3 is 15 residues. CDR1 and CDR2 (germline): SGHTA, FQGNSA. Here the CDR3 reads CASSFQGVYNSPLHF. The CDR3 DNA follows: TGTGCCAGCAGCTTCCAGGGGGTCTATAATTCACCCCTCCACTTT.

This clonotype was counted ten times or more. V is TRBV20-1 and J is TRBJ2-4; D not certain. V was trimmed by 0 bases and J by 8 bases, leaving 11 bases between them. CDR3 length: 13 residues. The V gene's germline CDR1 is DFQATT and CDR2 SNEGSKA (reference sequence). The CDR3 coding sequence is TGCAGTGCTAGAGATCGGTTACGGGACATTCAGTACTTC. The encoded protein is CSARDRLRDIQYF.

A remark on this clonotype: A read error is possible here, since a much larger clone lies one base away. The chain uses TRBV7-3 and TRBJ1-2; tentative D call: TRBD1 (6 bases). The CDR3 is 14 amino acids. V was cut by 4 bases and J by 4 bases, with 13 bases left in between. CDR1 is SGHTA, CDR2 FQGTGA, per germline. The CDR3, as DNA: TGTGCCAGCAGCTCGGCAGGGGCTCCCTATGGCTACACCTTC. This sequence encodes CASSSAGAPYGYTF. Looking up the rest from reference TRBV7-3 and TRBJ1-2 gives the full variable domain: GAGVSQTPSNKVTEKGKYVELRCDPISGHTALYWYRQSLGQGPEFLIYFQGTGAADDSGLPNDRFFAVRPEGSVSTLKIQRTERGDSAVYLCASSSAGAPYGYTFGSGTRLTVV.

Many counts were recorded for this clonotype. V and J are TRBV3-1 and TRBJ2-5; 7 bases match TRBD1. CDR1 and CDR2 from the germline V gene are LGHDT and YNNKEL (reference sequence). Trimming cost V 2 bases and J 7 bases; bases outside gene matches: 10. The CDR3 is 15 residues long. The CDR3 bases are TGTGCCAGCAGCCAACTGAACCGGGACAGCGGGACCCAGTACTTC. The encoded protein is CASSQLNRDSGTQYF.

There are many counts of this clonotype. This rearrangement joins TRBV5-1 to TRBJ2-4; D is ambiguous. V was shortened by 0 bases and J by 1 base, with 11 bases between the two germline ends. This CDR3 spans 16 amino acids. The V gene's germline CDR1 is SGHRS and CDR2 YFSETQ. This CDR3 reads CASSLAAGMAKNIQYF. CDR3 DNA: TGCGCCAGCAGCTTGGCCGCCGGAATGGCCAAAAACATTCAGTACTTC.

The V gene is TRBV7-2, the J gene TRBJ2-3; 7 bases are shared with TRBD1. This CDR3 comprises 17 residues. Trimming removed 0 bases from V and 1 base from J; junction bases left unmatched: 7. Germline-derived CDR1 and CDR2 are SGHTA and FQGNSA. In DNA form, the CDR3 reads TGTGCCAGCAGCTTAGCCGGGACAGCCCTCGGCACAGATACGCAGTATTTT. Its translation: CASSLAGTALGTDTQYF.

This clonotype was picked up a small number of times. Because it lacks the conserved phenylalanine or tryptophan at the end, this CDR3 is likely a read error. The chain carries TRBV11-2 and TRBJ2-1; the match to TRBD2 covers 11 bases. V gave up 5 bases and J gave up 4 bases; unmatched junction bases: 4. Germline CDR1 reads SGHAT; CDR2 reads FQNNGV. The CDR3 is 15 amino acids. Written as DNA, the CDR3 is TGTGCCAGCAGCCCCGGGACTAGCGGTTACAATGAGCAGTTCCTC. Protein: CASSPGTSGYNEQFL.

This clonotype was counted ten times or more. J is TRBJ2-7 and V is TRBV6-5, with D perhaps matching TRBD1 (5 bases). The CDR3 totals 16 residues. The V gene lost 2 bases and the J gene lost 1 base, with 15 bases spanning the gap. In germline, CDR1 is MNHEY, CDR2 SVGAGI. CDR3 coding DNA: TGTGCCAGCAGTTACGGGGCACCGACTGCTTCCTACGAGCAGTACTTC. It encodes CASSYGAPTASYEQYF.

On this clonotype: A read error may be the cause here, since a much bigger clone is one base away. The chain links TRBV11-2 to TRBJ1-1, with 10 bases that match TRBD1. Germline CDR1 reads SGHAT; CDR2 reads FQNNGV. CDR3 length: 18 residues. The CDR3 sequence: CAGSPRGQGLTMNTEAFF. CDR3 bases: TGTGCCGGCAGCCCTAGGGGACAGGGGCTCACAATGAACACTGAAGCTTTCTTT.

This clonotype showed up many times. V gene TRBV6-1 combines with J gene TRBJ1-5; the D is unclear. This CDR3 is built from 12 residues. Trimming took 4 bases from V and 5 from J, leaving 6 bases between them. Germline V gene data show CDR1 as MNHNS and CDR2 as SASEGT. The CDR3 nucleotides read TGTGCCAGCAGTGTCCACGATCAGCCCCAGCATTTT. This encodes CASSVHDQPQHF.